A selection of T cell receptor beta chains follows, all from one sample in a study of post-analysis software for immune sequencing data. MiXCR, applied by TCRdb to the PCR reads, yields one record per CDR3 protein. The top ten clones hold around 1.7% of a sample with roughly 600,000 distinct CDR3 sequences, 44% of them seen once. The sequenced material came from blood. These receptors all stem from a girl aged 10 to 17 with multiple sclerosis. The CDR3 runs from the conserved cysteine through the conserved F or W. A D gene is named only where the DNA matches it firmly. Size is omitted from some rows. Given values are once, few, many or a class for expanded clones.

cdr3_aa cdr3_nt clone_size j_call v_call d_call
CASSGGSPETQYF TGTGCCAGCAGCGGGGGGTCCCCAGAGACCCAGTACTTC few TRBJ2-5 TRBV7-2 -
CASSLLAGGFQETQYF TGTGCCAGCAGTCTTCTAGCGGGAGGGTTCCAAGAGACCCAGTACTTC - TRBJ2-5 TRBV9 TRBD2
CSVGLDEQFF TGCAGCGTAGGGTTAGATGAGCAGTTCTTC few TRBJ2-1 TRBV29-1 -
CASSQGVTRYGYTF TGCGCCAGCAGCCAAGGGGTGACCCGATATGGCTACACCTTC few TRBJ1-2 TRBV4-1 -
CASSPLSHGRNEQFF TGTGCCAGCAGTCCGCTCTCACATGGACGGAATGAGCAGTTCTTC - TRBJ2-1 TRBV6-2/TRBV6-3 -
CASTPGERGYADTQYF TGTGCCAGCACCCCGGGGGAGCGAGGGTACGCAGATACGCAGTATTTT once TRBJ2-3 TRBV12-3/TRBV12-4 -
CASGPWTYGYTF TGTGCCAGCGGACCGTGGACGTATGGCTACACCTTC few TRBJ1-2 TRBV12-3/TRBV12-4 -
CASSLSPGTLTYEQYF TGTGCCAGCAGTTTAAGTCCCGGGACATTGACCTACGAGCAGTACTTC - TRBJ2-7 TRBV27 -
CASSREGGKGEKLFF TGTGCCAGCAGCCGAGAGGGGGGCAAGGGTGAAAAACTGTTTTTT - TRBJ1-4 TRBV12-3/TRBV12-4 -
CASSIGTSNQPQHF TGCGCCAGCAGTATAGGGACGAGCAATCAGCCCCAGCATTTT - TRBJ1-5 TRBV5-1 -
CANSYGTGYYGYTF TGCGCCAACAGCTACGGGACAGGGTACTATGGCTACACCTTC once TRBJ1-2 TRBV5-1 TRBD1